This TCR beta chain was identified during a study of T cells in Graves' hyperthyroidism and ophthalmopathy. This clonotype was recorded at least ten times. With 1 base removed from V and 7 bases from J, the gap between germline ends came to 11 bases. The CDR3 is 13 residues long. Germline assignment: CDR1 LGHNA and CDR2 YSLEER. Amplified TCR beta CDR3 regions derived from RNA transcripts. HTBI primers were employed in a first-round RT-PCR of the TCR CDR3. TCRdb analysed the multiplex PCR reads with MiXCR anew, one entry per CDR3 protein. The repertoire holds around 530,000 distinct CDR3 sequences, with more than 15% as singletons.

This TCR was sampled from a woman aged 18-29 years with Graves' ophthalmopathy. Sample: blood. The V gene is TRBV4-3, the J gene TRBJ2-7; D unresolved. The CDR3 loop reads CASSQGSLTEQYF. CDR3 sequence (DNA): TGCGCCAGCAGCCAAGGAAGCCTAACGGAGCAGTACTTC.